This passage covers 16 T cell receptor beta chains from one sample sequenced in a study of blood T cells in healthy people across ages. A second PCR, run for roughly 7 to 11 cycles, used a sample-barcoded 5' primer plus a J-beta primer mix. Each CDR3 protein is one row after TCRdb ran MiXCR on the 5' RACE reads. The sample shows 1.5 million to 2 million distinct CDR3 sequences, about 30% of them seen only once. The sequencing input was blood. The receptor set was obtained from a woman aged 30 to 39 in good health.

This clonotype was found many times. In nucleotides, the CDR3 is TGTGCCAGCAGTGAACGTCTAGGGGCGGCGCAGGGGACCCAGTACTTC. Its translation: CASSERLGAAQGTQYF. The rearrangement links TRBV6-1 to TRBJ2-5; possibly TRBD1 for D (5 bases). V was shortened by 2 bases and J by 7 bases, with 20 bases between the two germline ends. This CDR3 spans 16 amino acids. Germline loops: CDR1 MNHNS, CDR2 SASEGT.

Only a few counts were recorded for this clonotype. V is TRBV7-3 and J is TRBJ1-2, with D possibly matching TRBD1 (5 bases). Looked up from germline, CDR1 is SGHTA and CDR2 is FQGTGA. The CDR3 has 14 amino acids. The V end lost 3 bases, the J end lost 7 bases, and 15 bases lay between the germline ends. The CDR3 reads CASSFGGGLGGYTF. The CDR3 nucleotides are TGTGCCAGCAGCTTCGGGGGGGGTTTAGGTGGCTACACCTTC.

The chain recombines TRBV2 with TRBJ2-3; TRBD2 matches 7 bases. The CDR3 consists of 16 residues. Germline V gene data show CDR1 as SNHLY and CDR2 as FYNNEI. J lost 2 bases, V lost 7 bases, and 12 bases had no gene match. CDR3: CASISGDYGFTDTQYF. CDR3 bases: TGTGCCAGCATCTCCGGGGACTACGGGTTCACAGATACGCAGTATTTT.

The CDR3 spells CASSLGRGMTYEQYF. Written as DNA, the CDR3 is TGTGCCAGCAGCTTAGGCCGCGGGATGACGTACGAGCAGTACTTC. This sequence joins TRBV13 and TRBJ2-7; possibly TRBD2 for D (6 bases). From germline, CDR1 is PRHDT and CDR2 FYEKMQ (reference sequence). V was cut by 0 bases and J by 4 bases, with 13 bases left in between. The CDR3 spans 15 residues.

About this clonotype: A much larger clone is a single base away; this may be a read error. The chain is built from TRBV29-1 and TRBJ2-1, with 7 bases identical to TRBD2. V gave up 4 bases and J gave up 7 bases; unmatched junction bases: 10. From germline, CDR1 is SQVTM and CDR2 ANQGSEA. CDR3 size: 14 residues. CDR3 in DNA: TGCAGCGTTGTCCGGCTAGCGGAAGGAAATGAGCAGTTCTTC. Amino acid sequence: CSVVRLAEGNEQFF.

This clonotype has just one count. This may be a read error, as it is one base from a much larger clone. The V and J genes are TRBV5-1 and TRBJ2-5, with 8 bases fitting TRBD2. From germline, CDR1 is SGHRS and CDR2 YFSETQ. The CDR3 covers 14 residues. Unmatched junction bases numbered 12, after V lost 3 bases and J lost 11 bases. The CDR3 reads CASSSRLANNEQYF. The CDR3 nucleotides are TGCGCCAGCAGCTCAAGACTAGCGAACAATGAGCAGTACTTC.

A few counts support this clonotype. Sequence at one end of the junction differs from germline and may be a read error. This chain links TRBV5-6 with TRBJ1-4, with a tentative D call TRBD1 (5 bases). CDR1 and CDR2 from the germline V gene are SGHDT and YYEEEE. This CDR3 is 15 amino acids long. The chain's CDR3 is CAGSSWGRSNEKLFF. CDR3 nucleotides: TGTGCCGGCAGCTCTTGGGGCCGGTCTAATGAAAAACTGTTTTTT.

This clonotype was counted once. The rearrangement uses TRBV5-1 and TRBJ2-2; 8 nucleotides match TRBD1. The V gene end was trimmed by 6 bases and the J gene end by 5 bases; junction bases not matched to a gene: 9. In germline, CDR1 is SGHRS, CDR2 YFSETQ. This CDR3 is built from 15 residues. For the CDR3, the DNA is TGCGCCAGCAATATCGACAGGGGTGGAACCGGGGAGCTGTTTTTT. Translating it yields CASNIDRGGTGELFF. The whole variable domain, remainder taken from reference TRBV5-1 and TRBJ2-2, is KAGVTQTPRYLIKTRGQQVTLSCSPISGHRSVSWYQQTPGQGLQFLFEYFSETQRNKGNFPGRFSGRQFSNSRSEMNVSTLELGDSALYLCASNIDRGGTGELFFGEGSRLTVL.

The V gene is TRBV5-5, the J gene TRBJ1-5; 9 bases map to TRBD1. CDR1 SGHKS and CDR2 YYEKEE come from the germline V gene (reference sequence). Trimming cost V 0 bases and J 1 base; bases outside gene matches: 11. The CDR3 is 19 amino acids. CDR3 bases: TGTGCCAGCAGCTTGGGATTCGGACAGGGGAGGAGGAGCAATCAGCCCCAGCATTTT. Translated: CASSLGFGQGRRSNQPQHF. The entire variable domain, with the rest obtained from reference TRBV5-5 and TRBJ1-5, is as follows: DAGVTQSPTHLIKTRGQQVTLRCSPISGHKSVSWYQQVLGQGPQFIFQYYEKEERGRGNFPDRFSARQFPNYSSELNVNALLLGDSALYLCASSLGFGQGRRSNQPQHFGDGTRLSIL.

A few counts support this clonotype. The chain has TRBV28 and TRBJ2-4; 7 bases line up with TRBD1. The CDR3 covers 14 residues. With 5 bases clipped from V and 8 bases from J, the junction kept 9 bases outside the gene matches. CDR1 and CDR2 from the germline V gene are MDHEN and SYDVKM. CDR3 sequence (DNA): TGTGCCAGCAGTACCAGACAGGGCCGGGACATTCAGTACTTC. Encoded protein: CASSTRQGRDIQYF.

In its sample, this clonotype was seen many times. The rearrangement links TRBV5-6 to TRBJ1-2, with a tentative D call TRBD1 (5 bases). The CDR3 covers 13 residues. Germline-derived CDR1 and CDR2 are SGHDT and YYEEEE. The V end lost 10 bases, the J end lost 6 bases, and 19 bases lay between the germline ends. Here the CDR3 reads CASSWGRKNGYTF. Written as DNA, the CDR3 is TGTGCCTCATCCTGGGGCAGGAAGAATGGCTACACCTTC.

On this clonotype: It is likely a read error, because the conserved phenylalanine at the end of the CDR3 is missing. V gene TRBV20-1 combines with J gene TRBJ1-5; TRBD1 matches 9 bases. V dropped 1 base and J dropped 3; count of bases not matched to a gene: 13. This CDR3 is built from 18 residues. Looked up from germline, CDR1 is DFQATT and CDR2 is SNEGSKA (reference sequence). CDR3 DNA sequence: TGCAGTGCTAGAGGTCCCGGGACAGGGATAATAAACAATCAGCCCCAGCATTGT. Translation: CSARGPGTGIINNQPQHC.

This clonotype was seen a handful of times. The V gene is TRBV2, the J gene TRBJ1-6, with no clear D. Germline assignment: CDR1 SNHLY and CDR2 FYNNEI. CDR3 size: 11 residues. V gave up 2 bases and J gave up 10 bases, with 3 bases separating them. CDR3 in amino acids: CASSEYSPLHF. CDR3 in DNA: TGTGCCAGCAGTGAATACTCACCCCTCCACTTT. Full variable domain (remainder filled in from reference TRBV2 and TRBJ1-6): EPEVTQTPSHQVTQMGQEVILRCVPISNHLYFYWYRQILGQKVEFLVSFYNNEISEKSEIFDDQFSVERPDGSNFTLKIRSTKLEDSAMYFCASSEYSPLHFGNGTRLTVT.

This clonotype was seen only once. The chain is built from TRBV7-9 and TRBJ2-5; no clear D gene. With the DNA end fitting TRBJ2-7 better, the J assignment may be wrong. The CDR3 sequence is 12 residues long. The V gene's germline CDR1 is SEHNR and CDR2 FQNEAQ (reference sequence). The CDR3 reads CASSGPYCEQYF. The CDR3 bases are TGTGCCAGCAGCGGACCCTACTGCGAGCAGTACTTC.

This chain connects TRBV7-8 to TRBJ1-2, with a tentative D call TRBD1 (5 bases). This CDR3 comprises 14 residues. CDR1 is SGHVS, CDR2 FQNEAQ, per germline. The V and J ends lost 2 bases and 8 bases respectively, with 15 bases between them. The CDR3 DNA is TGTGCCAGCAGCTTAATGGCGGGGGGGTCCGGCTACACCTTC. This gives the protein CASSLMAGGSGYTF. The full variable domain, its missing parts supplied by reference TRBV7-8 and TRBJ1-2, is GAGVSQSPRYKVAKRGQDVALRCDPISGHVSLFWYQQALGQGPEFLTYFQNEAQLDKSGLPSDRFFAERPEGSVSTLKIQRTQQEDSAVYLCASSLMAGGSGYTFGSGTRLTVV.

The V call is TRBV6-6, the J call TRBJ2-1; no clear D gene. CDR3 size: 13 residues. Germline CDR1 and CDR2: MNHNY and SVGAGI (reference sequence). The V end was cut by 0 bases, the J end by 7 bases, with 7 bases between. The CDR3 region has the DNA TGTGCCAGCAGTTACTCGGCAGAGAATGAGCAGTTCTTC. The encoded protein is CASSYSAENEQFF.